This T cell receptor beta chain was documented in a study of cytomegalovirus exposure and HLA in healthy donors. Study conclusions and caveats: The study designated over 150 TCR beta chains cytomegalovirus-associated.

Vbeta (60) and Jbeta (13) primers were used in the PCR. The data were produced by immunoSEQ multiplex PCR, yet TCRdb's version contains in-frame clones alone and is incomplete. The table includes about 90,000 clones, about 68% detected once. Losses at the gene ends were 4 bases for V and 6 bases for J; bases not matched to a gene: 7. This CDR3 is built from 14 residues. Germline CDR1 and CDR2: SGHRS and YFSETQ. As for this clone: Its antigen is unidentified.

This sequence was found in a man aged 30 to 45 in good health and CMV-seropositive. The chain recombines TRBV5-1 with TRBJ2-1; TRBD1 matches 7 bases. The sequencing input was PBMCs. Written as DNA, the CDR3 is TGCGCCAGCAGCCATGAGGACAGGATCAATGAGCAGTTCTTC. Translating it yields CASSHEDRINEQFF.